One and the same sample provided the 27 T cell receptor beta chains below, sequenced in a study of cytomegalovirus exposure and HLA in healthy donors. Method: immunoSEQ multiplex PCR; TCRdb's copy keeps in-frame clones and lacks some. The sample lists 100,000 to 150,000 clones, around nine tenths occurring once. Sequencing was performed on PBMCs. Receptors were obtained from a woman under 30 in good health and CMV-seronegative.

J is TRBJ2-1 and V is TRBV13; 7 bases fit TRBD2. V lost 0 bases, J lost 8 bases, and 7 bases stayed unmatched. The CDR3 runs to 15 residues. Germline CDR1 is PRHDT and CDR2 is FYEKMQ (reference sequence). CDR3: CASSLGGEGGDEQFF. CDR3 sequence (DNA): TGTGCCAGCAGCTTAGGCGGAGAGGGAGGGGATGAGCAGTTCTTC. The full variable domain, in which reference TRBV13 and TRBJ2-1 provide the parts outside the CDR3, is AAGVIQSPRHLIKEKRETATLKCYPIPRHDTVYWYQQGPGQDPQFLISFYEKMQSDKGSIPDRFSAQQFSDYHSELNMSSLELGDSALYFCASSLGGEGGDEQFFGPGTRLTVL.

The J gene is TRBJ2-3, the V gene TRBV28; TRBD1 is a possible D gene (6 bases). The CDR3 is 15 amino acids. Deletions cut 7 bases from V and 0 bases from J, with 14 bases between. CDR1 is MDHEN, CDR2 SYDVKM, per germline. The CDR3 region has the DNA TGTGCCAGCATCACAGGGACATCTAGCACAGATACGCAGTATTTT. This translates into CASITGTSSTDTQYF.

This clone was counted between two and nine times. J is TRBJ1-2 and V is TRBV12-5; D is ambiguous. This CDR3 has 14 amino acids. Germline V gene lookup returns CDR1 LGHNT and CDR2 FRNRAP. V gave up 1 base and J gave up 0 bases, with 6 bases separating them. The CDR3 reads CASGLETTNYGYTF. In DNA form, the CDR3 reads TGTGCTAGTGGTTTGGAGACTACTAACTATGGCTACACCTTC.

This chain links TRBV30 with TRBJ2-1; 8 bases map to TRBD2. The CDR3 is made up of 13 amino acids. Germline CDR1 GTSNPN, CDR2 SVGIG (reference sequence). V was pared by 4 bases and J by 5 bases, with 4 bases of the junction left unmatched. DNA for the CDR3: TGTGCCTGGATTAAGCGGGAGAACAATGAGCAGTTCTTC. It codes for CAWIKRENNEQFF.

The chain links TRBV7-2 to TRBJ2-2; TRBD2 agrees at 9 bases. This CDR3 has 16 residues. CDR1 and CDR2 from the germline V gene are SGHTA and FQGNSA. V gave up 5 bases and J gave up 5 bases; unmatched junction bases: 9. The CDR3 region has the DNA TGTGCCAGCAGCCCGAGGGCGGGAGGGGTTACCGGGGAGCTGTTTTTT. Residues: CASSPRAGGVTGELFF.

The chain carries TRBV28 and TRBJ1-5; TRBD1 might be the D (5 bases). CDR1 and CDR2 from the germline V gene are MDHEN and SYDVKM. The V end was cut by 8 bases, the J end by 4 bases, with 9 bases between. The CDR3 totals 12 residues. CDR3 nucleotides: TGTGCCAGCCACGCAGGGAATCAGCCCCAGCATTTT. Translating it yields CASHAGNQPQHF.

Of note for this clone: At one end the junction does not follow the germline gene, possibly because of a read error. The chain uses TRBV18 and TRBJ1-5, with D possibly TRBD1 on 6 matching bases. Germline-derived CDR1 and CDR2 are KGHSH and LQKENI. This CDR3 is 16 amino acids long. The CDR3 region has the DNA TGTGCCAGCTCACCATCGACCAGGGGCTACAATCAGCTCCAGCATTTT. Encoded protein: CASSPSTRGYNQLQHF.

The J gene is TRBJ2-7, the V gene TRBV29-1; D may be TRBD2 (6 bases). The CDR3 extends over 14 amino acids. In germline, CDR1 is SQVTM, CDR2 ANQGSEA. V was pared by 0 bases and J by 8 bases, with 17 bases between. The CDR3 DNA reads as TGCAGCGTTGAAGAAGGGGACTTGCCCCTGAAGCAGTACTTC. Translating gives CSVEEGDLPLKQYF.

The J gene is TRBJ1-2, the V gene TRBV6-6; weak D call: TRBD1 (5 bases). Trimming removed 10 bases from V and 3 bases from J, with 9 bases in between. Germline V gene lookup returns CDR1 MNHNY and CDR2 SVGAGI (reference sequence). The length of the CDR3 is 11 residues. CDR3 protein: CAMGGDYGYTF. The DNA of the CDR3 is TGTGCCATGGGAGGGGACTATGGCTACACCTTC.

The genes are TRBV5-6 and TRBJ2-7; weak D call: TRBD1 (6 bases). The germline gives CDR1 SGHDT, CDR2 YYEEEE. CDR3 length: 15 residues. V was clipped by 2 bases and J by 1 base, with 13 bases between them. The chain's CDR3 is CASSFGQGPSYEQYF. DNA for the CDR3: TGTGCCAGCAGCTTCGGGCAGGGGCCTTCCTACGAGCAGTACTTC.

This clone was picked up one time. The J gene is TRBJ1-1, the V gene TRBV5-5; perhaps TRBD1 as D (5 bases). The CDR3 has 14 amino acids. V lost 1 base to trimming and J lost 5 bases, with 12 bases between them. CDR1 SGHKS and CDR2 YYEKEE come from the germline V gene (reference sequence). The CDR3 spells CASSLIREGTEAFF. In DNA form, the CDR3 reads TGTGCCAGCAGCTTGATCCGGGAGGGGACTGAAGCTTTCTTT.

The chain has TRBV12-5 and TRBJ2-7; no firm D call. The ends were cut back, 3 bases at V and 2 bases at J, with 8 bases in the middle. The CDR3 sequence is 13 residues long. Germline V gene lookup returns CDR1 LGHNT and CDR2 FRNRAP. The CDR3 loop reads CASGFEAPYEQYF. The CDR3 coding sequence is TGTGCTAGTGGTTTTGAGGCGCCCTACGAGCAGTACTTC. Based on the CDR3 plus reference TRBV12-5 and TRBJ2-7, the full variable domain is DARVTQTPRHKVTEMGQEVTMRCQPILGHNTVFWYRQTMMQGLELLAYFRNRAPLDDSGMPKDRFSAEMPDATLATLKIQPSEPRDSAVYFCASGFEAPYEQYFGPGTRLTVT.

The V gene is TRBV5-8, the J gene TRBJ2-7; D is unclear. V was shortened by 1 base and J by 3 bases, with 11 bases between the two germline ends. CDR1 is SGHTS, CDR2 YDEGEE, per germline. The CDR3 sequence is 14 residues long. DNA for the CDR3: TGTGCCAGCAGCTTGCACCGACTGCACTACGAGCAGTACTTC. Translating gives CASSLHRLHYEQYF.

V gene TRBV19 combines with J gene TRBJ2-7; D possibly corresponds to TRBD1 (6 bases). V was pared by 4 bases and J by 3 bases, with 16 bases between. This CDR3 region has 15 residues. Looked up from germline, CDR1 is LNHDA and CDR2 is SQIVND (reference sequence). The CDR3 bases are TGTGCCAGTAGTAGGGCCTACCAGGGGATCTACGAGCAGTACTTC. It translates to CASSRAYQGIYEQYF.

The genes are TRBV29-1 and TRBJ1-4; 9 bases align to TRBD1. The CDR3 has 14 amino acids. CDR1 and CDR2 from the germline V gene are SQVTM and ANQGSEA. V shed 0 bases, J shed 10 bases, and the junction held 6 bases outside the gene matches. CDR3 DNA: TGCAGCGTTGAAGATCAACAGGGGGCAGGAAAACTGTTTTTT. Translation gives CSVEDQQGAGKLFF. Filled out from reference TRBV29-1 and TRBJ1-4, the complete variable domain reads SAVISQKPSRDICQRGTSLTIQCQVDSQVTMMFWYRQQPGQSLTLIATANQGSEATYESGFVIDKFPISRPNLTFSTLTVSNMSPEDSSIYLCSVEDQQGAGKLFFGSGTQLSVL.

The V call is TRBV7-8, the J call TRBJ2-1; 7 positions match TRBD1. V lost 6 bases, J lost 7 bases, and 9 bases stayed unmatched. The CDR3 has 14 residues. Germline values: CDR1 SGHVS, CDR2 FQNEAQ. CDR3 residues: CASRTGPRRNEQFF. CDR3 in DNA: TGTGCCAGCAGGACAGGGCCACGTAGAAATGAGCAGTTCTTC.

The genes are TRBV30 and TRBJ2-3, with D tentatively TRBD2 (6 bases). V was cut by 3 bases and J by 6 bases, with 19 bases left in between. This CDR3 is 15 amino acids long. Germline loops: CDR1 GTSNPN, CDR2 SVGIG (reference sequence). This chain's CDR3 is CAWSFPGGRGDTQYF. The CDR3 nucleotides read TGTGCCTGGAGCTTCCCCGGGGGTCGTGGGGATACGCAGTATTTT. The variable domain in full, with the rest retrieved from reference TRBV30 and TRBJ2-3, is SQTIHQWPATLVQPVGSPLSLECTVEGTSNPNLYWYRQAAGRGLQLLFYSVGIGQISSEVPQNLSASRPQDRQFILSSKKLLLSDSGFYLCAWSFPGGRGDTQYFGPGTRLTVL.

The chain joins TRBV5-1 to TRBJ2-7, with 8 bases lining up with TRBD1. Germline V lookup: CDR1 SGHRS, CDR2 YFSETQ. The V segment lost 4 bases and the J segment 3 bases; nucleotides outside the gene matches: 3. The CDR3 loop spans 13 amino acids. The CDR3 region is CASSVQGGYEQYF. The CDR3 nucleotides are TGCGCCAGCAGCGTACAGGGGGGCTACGAGCAGTACTTC. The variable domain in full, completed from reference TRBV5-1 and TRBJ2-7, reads KAGVTQTPRYLIKTRGQQVTLSCSPISGHRSVSWYQQTPGQGLQFLFEYFSETQRNKGNFPGRFSGRQFSNSRSEMNVSTLELGDSALYLCASSVQGGYEQYFGPGTRLTVT.

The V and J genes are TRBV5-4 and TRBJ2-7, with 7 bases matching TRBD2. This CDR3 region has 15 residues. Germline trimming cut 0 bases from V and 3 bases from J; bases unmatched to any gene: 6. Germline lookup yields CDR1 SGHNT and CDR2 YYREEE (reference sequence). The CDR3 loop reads CASSLDPGGLYEQYF. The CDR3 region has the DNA TGTGCCAGCAGCTTGGACCCGGGAGGCCTCTACGAGCAGTACTTC.

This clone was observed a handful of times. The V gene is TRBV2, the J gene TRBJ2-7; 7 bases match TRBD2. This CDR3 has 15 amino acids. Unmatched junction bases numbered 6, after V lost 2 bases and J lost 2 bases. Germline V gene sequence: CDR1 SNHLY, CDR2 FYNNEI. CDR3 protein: CASSEQWEGTYEQYF. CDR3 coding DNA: TGTGCCAGCAGTGAACAGTGGGAGGGGACCTACGAGCAGTACTTC. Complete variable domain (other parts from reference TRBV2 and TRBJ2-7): EPEVTQTPSHQVTQMGQEVILRCVPISNHLYFYWYRQILGQKVEFLVSFYNNEISEKSEIFDDQFSVERPDGSNFTLKIRSTKLEDSAMYFCASSEQWEGTYEQYFGPGTRLTVT.

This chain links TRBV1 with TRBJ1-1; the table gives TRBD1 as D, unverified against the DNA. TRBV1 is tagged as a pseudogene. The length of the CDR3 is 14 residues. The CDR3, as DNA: TGCACCAGCAGCCAAGAGGGACAGGGTCTTGAAGCTTTCTTT. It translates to CTSSQEGQGLEAFF.

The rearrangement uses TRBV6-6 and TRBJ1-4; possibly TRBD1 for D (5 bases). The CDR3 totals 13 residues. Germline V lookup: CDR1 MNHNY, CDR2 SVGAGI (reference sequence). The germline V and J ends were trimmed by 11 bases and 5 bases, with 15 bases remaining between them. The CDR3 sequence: CALGGPKNEKLFF. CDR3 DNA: TGTGCCCTCGGGGGACCGAAGAATGAAAAACTGTTTTTT.

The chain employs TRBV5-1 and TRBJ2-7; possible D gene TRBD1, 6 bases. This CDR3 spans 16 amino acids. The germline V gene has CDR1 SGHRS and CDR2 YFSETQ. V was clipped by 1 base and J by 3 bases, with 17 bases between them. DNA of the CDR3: TGCGCCAGCAGCTTGACAACTACAGGGCCCTACTACGAGCAGTACTTC. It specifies CASSLTTTGPYYEQYF.

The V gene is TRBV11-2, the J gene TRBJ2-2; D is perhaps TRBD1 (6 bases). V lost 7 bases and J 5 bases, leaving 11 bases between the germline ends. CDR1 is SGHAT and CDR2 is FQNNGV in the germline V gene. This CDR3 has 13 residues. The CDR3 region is CASTGTSTGELFF. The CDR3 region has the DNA TGTGCCAGCACGGGGACATCGACCGGGGAGCTGTTTTTT.

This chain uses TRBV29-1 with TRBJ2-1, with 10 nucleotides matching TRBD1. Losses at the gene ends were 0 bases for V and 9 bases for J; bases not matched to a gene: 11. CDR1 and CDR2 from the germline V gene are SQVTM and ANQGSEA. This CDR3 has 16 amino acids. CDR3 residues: CSVEDFRQGARGEQFF. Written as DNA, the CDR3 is TGCAGCGTTGAAGACTTTCGACAGGGGGCTAGAGGTGAGCAGTTCTTC.

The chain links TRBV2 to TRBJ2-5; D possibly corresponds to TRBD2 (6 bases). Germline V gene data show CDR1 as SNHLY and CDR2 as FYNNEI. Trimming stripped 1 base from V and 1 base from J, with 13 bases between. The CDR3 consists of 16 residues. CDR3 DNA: TGTGCCAGCAGTGAAGTGGCGTGGGACTCCCAAGAGACCCAGTACTTC. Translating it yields CASSEVAWDSQETQYF. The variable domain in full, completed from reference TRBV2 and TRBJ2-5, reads EPEVTQTPSHQVTQMGQEVILRCVPISNHLYFYWYRQILGQKVEFLVSFYNNEISEKSEIFDDQFSVERPDGSNFTLKIRSTKLEDSAMYFCASSEVAWDSQETQYFGPGTRLLVL.

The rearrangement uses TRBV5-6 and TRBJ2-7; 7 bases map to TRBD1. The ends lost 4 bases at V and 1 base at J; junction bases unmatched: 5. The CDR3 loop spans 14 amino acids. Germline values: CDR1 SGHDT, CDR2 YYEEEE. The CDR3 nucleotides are TGTGCCAGCAGCACCCGGACAGGTTCCTACGAGCAGTACTTC. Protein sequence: CASSTRTGSYEQYF.